This T cell receptor (beta chain) was observed in a study of blood T cells in healthy people across ages. Germline assignment: CDR1 SGHDT and CDR2 YYEEEE. The V end was cut by 4 bases, the J end by 6 bases, with 11 bases between. The CDR3 sequence is 14 residues long. A second PCR, run for about 7 to 12 cycles, used a sample-barcoded 5' primer plus a J-beta primer mix. TCRdb independently ran MiXCR on the 5' RACE reads; one entry per CDR3 protein. The sample holds 1.2 million to 1.5 million distinct CDR3 sequences; approximately 59% are singletons and the top ten take roughly 6.3%. This sequence joins TRBV5-6 and TRBJ1-6; D call uncertain. The TCR comes from a young man in good health. Source material: blood. CDR3 bases: TGTGCCAGCAGCCGAAGGGCCAGTAATTCACCCCTCCACTTT. It is translated as CASSRRASNSPLHF.